These 3 T cell receptor beta chains were all obtained from the same sample, sequenced in a study of CD8 T cells in Susac syndrome. It was with random hexamers that roughly 0.45 to 1 ug RNA was reverse transcribed. TCRdb fed the immunoSEQ multiplex PCR reads into MiXCR, producing one record per CDR3 protein. The table has fewer than 90,000 distinct CDR3 sequences, around 94% seen once. The specimen was CD8+ T cells from PBMCs. The receptor source for this set is a human donor with Susac syndrome.

The chain combines TRBV11-2 with TRBJ2-1, with TRBD2 as a possible D gene (6 bases). V lost 5 bases to trimming and J lost 2 bases, with 25 bases between them. The CDR3 length is 19 residues. The germline gives CDR1 SGHAT, CDR2 FQNNGV. The CDR3 protein is CASSPFSRTFGGAYNEQFF. The CDR3 DNA reads TGTGCCAGCAGCCCCTTCTCGCGGACGTTCGGAGGGGCCTACAATGAGCAGTTCTTC.

The chain uses TRBV2 and TRBJ2-5; 8 nucleotides agree with TRBD2. In germline, CDR1 is SNHLY, CDR2 FYNNEI. Losses at the gene ends were 8 bases for V and 4 bases for J; bases not matched to a gene: 3. This CDR3 is built from 12 residues. The CDR3: CASESGGETQYF. The CDR3, as DNA: TGTGCCAGCGAAAGCGGGGGAGAGACCCAGTACTTC.

The gene calls are TRBV28 and TRBJ2-7; maybe TRBD2 (5 bases). Germline CDR1 reads MDHEN; CDR2 reads SYDVKM. The CDR3 sequence is 15 residues long. Trimming removed 1 base from V and 5 bases from J, with 15 bases in between. The CDR3 protein is CASSLSPFGVDEQYF. The CDR3 nucleotides are TGTGCCAGCAGTTTATCGCCGTTCGGGGTGGACGAGCAGTACTTC.